Described below is a single T cell receptor beta chain sequence and its context. Its antigen is not known. The data were obtained in a study of cytomegalovirus exposure and HLA in healthy donors. Study results and limitations: Per published reports, the classifier diagnosed cytomegalovirus status with high specificity and sensitivity. While the bulk of TCR sequences proved rare, some public TCRs turned up in many donors. Specificity for CMV antigens was confirmed in vitro for a few of the CMV-associated chains. According to the study, 160 or so TCR beta chains were cytomegalovirus-associated.

Between the trimmed V and J ends, which lost 7 bases and 5 bases, there was a span of 15 bases. The CDR3 runs 13 residues. Germline CDR1 and CDR2: MDHEN and SYDVKM. The method was immunoSEQ multiplex PCR; TCRdb's version includes in-frame clones alone and lacks a portion of them. Here the sample spans 200,000 or so clones, around nine tenths being singletons. The chain employs TRBV28 and TRBJ2-7, with D maybe TRBD1 (5 bases). The sequenced material came from PBMCs. This receptor was taken from a woman under 30 in good health and CMV-seropositive. The CDR3 region has the DNA TGTGCCAGCAAGTCACGGGCAGGGAACGAGCAGTACTTC. It is translated as CASKSRAGNEQYF.